The T cell receptor beta chain under discussion was sequenced for a study of Ad26.COV2.S vaccination and SARS-CoV-2 variants. General study results and limits: Post-vaccination spike-specific CD8+ and CD4+ T cell responses reportedly had substantial breadth. It was vaccine recipients, not placebo recipients, who had the higher spike-specific TCR breadth. Vaccinees and placebo recipients showed similar non-spike TCR breadth. Assessments of TCR breadth and depth may have underestimated the total T cell responses.

CDR3 length: 14 residues. V was shortened by 6 bases and J by 10 bases, with 16 bases between the two germline ends. Germline V gene lookup returns CDR1 MNHEY and CDR2 SMNVEV (reference sequence). Assay used: immunoSEQ multiplex PCR; TCRdb lists only in-frame clones, some missing. Of some 350,000 clones listed, 90% to 95% were seen once; the top ten hold roughly 3.9%. A remark on this clone: Its antigen is not identified.

This sequence joins TRBV27 and TRBJ1-6; the D gene is possibly TRBD1 (6 bases). The TCR comes from a human donor who had recovered from COVID-19. Specimen: peripheral blood, collected after recovery from COVID-19. The CDR3 reads CASSRQVGGSPLHF. CDR3 bases: TGTGCCAGCAGCAGACAGGTTGGGGGGTCACCCCTCCACTTT.